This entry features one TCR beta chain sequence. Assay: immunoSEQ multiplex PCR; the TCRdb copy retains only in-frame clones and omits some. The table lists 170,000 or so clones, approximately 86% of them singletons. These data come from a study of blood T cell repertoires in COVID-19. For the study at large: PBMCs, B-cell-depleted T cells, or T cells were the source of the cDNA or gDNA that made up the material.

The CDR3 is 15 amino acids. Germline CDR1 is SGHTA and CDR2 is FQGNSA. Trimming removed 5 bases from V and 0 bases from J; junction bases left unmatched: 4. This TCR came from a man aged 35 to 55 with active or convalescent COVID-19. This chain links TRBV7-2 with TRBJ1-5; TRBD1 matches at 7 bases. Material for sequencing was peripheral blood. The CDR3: CASSPRQGSNQPQHF. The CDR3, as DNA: TGTGCCAGCAGCCCCAGACAGGGTAGCAATCAGCCCCAGCATTTT.